This T cell receptor beta chain was identified in a study of blood T cells in healthy people across ages (dated by TCRdb to between 2014 and 2016). In the study overall: Template switching captured roughly one uniquely barcoded TCR beta cDNA molecule per two T cells in model experiments. Age-related changes in TCR beta repertoire diversity were measured in the study by deep sequencing normalized with unique cDNA molecular identifiers. The donors were divided into four age groups: young (average roughly 15 years), middle-aged (roughly 42), aged (approximately 62) and long-lived (nearly 85). To avoid experimental bias, donors of different ages were distributed randomly across sequencing lanes. For two donors (one aged 18 to 29 and one aged 80 or older), the study analyzed two additional independent replicas of 1 million unique cDNA reads from the same blood draw. What the research found in general, with its limitations: The long-lived group showed more naive CD4+ T cells, fewer expanded clones and increased TCR diversity than the aged group, suggesting age selection. Observed TCR beta diversity correlated strongly with the percentage of naive T cells measured by flow cytometry. Because the CMV infection status of the donors was unknown, age-related changes in expanded clonotypes may potentially have been confounded. Total diversity estimates from one million sequenced T cells were considered lower bounds and underestimates. Bulk unsorted PBMC profiling prevented conclusive comparison of naive and antigen-experienced compartments. As age increased, observed TCR beta diversity per million T cells dropped in a roughly linear way, and a significant reduction was already evident by age 40.

Library preparation was by 5' RACE. Sequencing relied on an Illumina HiSeq 2500. A second PCR of roughly 6 to 12 cycles was run with a J-beta primer mix and a sample-barcoded 5' primer. A template-switch 5' adaptor carrying 12 random nucleotides introduced a unique molecular identifier onto each TCR beta cDNA molecule. Each sample yielded at least 2.5 million CDR3-containing paired-end reads. All of the RNA was converted into first-strand cDNA using the Mint cDNA synthesis kit, with a TRBC-specific oligonucleotide serving as the primer. Following uracil-DNA glycosylase treatment, all cDNA underwent a first 18-cycle PCR with the universal primers M1SS and BC2_uni_R. Regarding the original processing steps: For normalization, 1 million high-quality reads were randomly selected from each sample, with every read carrying a distinct molecular identifier. Reads sharing molecular identifiers were discarded rather than binned into consensus sequences. CDR3 identification, clonotype clustering and error correction used MiTCR with a Q25 quality threshold and the strictest error-elimination algorithm. Lower-bound total TCR beta diversity was estimated with a nonparametric unseen species model using Euler transformation. TCRdb reworked the public reads: Q25 trimming with fastp, MiXCR clone assembly, productive beta chains retained. Identical CDR3 proteins give one entry, which carries the most common genes and DNA. The V and J calls were determined by TCRdb, not by the authors. Within this sample are 1,300,000 or so distinct CDR3 sequences, with 59% of them counted one time only. The ten largest clonotypes hold about 6.3% of the sample.

Concerning this clonotype: What this receptor recognizes is not known. No base qualities exist here, and no much larger clone lies one base off it.

The approximately 40 donors, aged about 6 to 95 years, were systemically healthy Caucasian individuals from Russia. Each donor gave 9.5 to 10 milliliters of peripheral blood, drawn into EDTA-treated Vacutainer tubes. Ficoll-Paque density-gradient centrifugation was used to isolate PBMCs, with at least 6.5 million per sample. Trizol reagent was used to extract total RNA from the PBMCs, yielding at least 6 micrograms per sample. For every donor, an aliquot of PBMCs went through flow cytometry to measure the percentages of naive CD45RAhigh/CD27high T cells. This clonotype originated in a man aged 18 to 30 in good health. Sequencing input: blood.

The CDR3 sequence is CAAAQRWGSYEQYF. The bases are TGTGCCGCAGCCCAGCGGTGGGGCTCCTACGAGCAGTACTTC. This chain is built from TRBV28 and TRBJ2-7; 5 matching bases give a weak D call of TRBD2. Reading from cysteine to phenylalanine, the CDR3 counts 14 amino acids. Only the CDR3 DNA is retained, 42 bases long and in frame from the first base. The V and J ends are trimmed by 11 bases and 0 bases, leaving 17 bases between them. CDR1 is given as MDHEN and CDR2 as SYDVKM, both from the germline V gene.